This T cell receptor beta chain is from a study of blood T cell repertoires in COVID-19. Study summary: Both acute and convalescent COVID-19 samples were obtained from the United States, Italy and Spain.

Measured with immunoSEQ multiplex PCR; TCRdb has only the in-frame clones, and not every one. Seen here are about 240,000 clones, approximately 83% observed once, and the top ten hold approximately 3.5%. Germline-derived CDR1 and CDR2 are SGHNT and YENEEA. The CDR3 has 15 residues. J was trimmed by 0 bases and V by 2 bases; bases with no gene match: 4. V gene TRBV11-3 combines with J gene TRBJ2-7, with TRBD2 matching over 7 bases. This TCR was sampled from a woman aged 40-49 years with acute COVID-19. Material for sequencing was PBMCs or T cells enriched from blood (not recorded which). The CDR3 spells CASSLSGRGSYEQYF. The CDR3 nucleotides are TGTGCCAGCAGCTTAAGTGGGAGGGGCTCCTACGAGCAGTACTTC. The entire variable domain, with the rest obtained from reference TRBV11-3 and TRBJ2-7, is as follows: EAGVVQSPRYKIIEKKQPVAFWCNPISGHNTLYWYLQNLGQGPELLIRYENEEAVDDSQLPKDRFSAERLKGVDSTLKIQPAELGDSAVYLCASSLSGRGSYEQYFGPGTRLTVT.